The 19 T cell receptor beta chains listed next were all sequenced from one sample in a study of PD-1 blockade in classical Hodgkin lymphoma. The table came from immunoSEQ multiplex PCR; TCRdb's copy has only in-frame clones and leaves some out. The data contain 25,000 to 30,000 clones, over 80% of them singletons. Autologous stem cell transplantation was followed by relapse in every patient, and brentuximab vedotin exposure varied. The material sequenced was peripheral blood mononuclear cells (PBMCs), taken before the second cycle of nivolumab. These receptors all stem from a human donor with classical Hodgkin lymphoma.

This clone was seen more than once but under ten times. The CDR3 loop is CASSLLAGGPETQYF. The CDR3 DNA reads as TGTGCCAGCAGCTTACTAGCGGGAGGGCCTGAGACCCAGTACTTC. The chain joins TRBV7-2 to TRBJ2-5; 12 positions match TRBD2. J gave up 5 bases and V 2 bases, and 3 bases lay outside the gene matches. Germline lookup yields CDR1 SGHTA and CDR2 FQGNSA. The CDR3 consists of 15 residues.

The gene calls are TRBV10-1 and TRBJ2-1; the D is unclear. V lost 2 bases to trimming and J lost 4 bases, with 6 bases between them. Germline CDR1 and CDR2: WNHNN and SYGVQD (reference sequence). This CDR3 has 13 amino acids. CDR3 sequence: CASSEGSYNEQFF. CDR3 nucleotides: TGCGCCAGCAGTGAGGGCAGTTACAATGAGCAGTTCTTC.

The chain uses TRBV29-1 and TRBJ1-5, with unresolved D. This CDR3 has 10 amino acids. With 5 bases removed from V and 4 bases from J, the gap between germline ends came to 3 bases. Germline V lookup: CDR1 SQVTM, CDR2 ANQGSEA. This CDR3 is CSVPNQPQHF. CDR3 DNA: TGCAGCGTTCCAAATCAGCCCCAGCATTTT.

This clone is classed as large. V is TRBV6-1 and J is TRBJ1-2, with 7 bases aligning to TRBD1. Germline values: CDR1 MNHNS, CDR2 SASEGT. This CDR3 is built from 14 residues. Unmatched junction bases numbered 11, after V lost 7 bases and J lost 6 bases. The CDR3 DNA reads TGTGCCAGCATTCTAGGGACAGCTTGGGATGGCTACACCTTC. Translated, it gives CASILGTAWDGYTF.

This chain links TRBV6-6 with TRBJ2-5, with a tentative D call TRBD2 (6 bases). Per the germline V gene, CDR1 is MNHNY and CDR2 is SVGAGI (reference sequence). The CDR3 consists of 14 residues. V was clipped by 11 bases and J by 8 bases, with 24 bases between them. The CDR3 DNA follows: TGTGCCTCCCACACCCCGGGAGCGACTCCCACCCAGTACTTC. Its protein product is CASHTPGATPTQYF.

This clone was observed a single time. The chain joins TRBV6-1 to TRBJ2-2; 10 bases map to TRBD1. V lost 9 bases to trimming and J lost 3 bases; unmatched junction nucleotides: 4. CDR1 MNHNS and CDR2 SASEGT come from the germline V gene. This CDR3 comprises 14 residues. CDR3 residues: CASQTGGDTGELFF. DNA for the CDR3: TGTGCCAGTCAGACAGGGGGCGACACCGGGGAGCTGTTTTTT.

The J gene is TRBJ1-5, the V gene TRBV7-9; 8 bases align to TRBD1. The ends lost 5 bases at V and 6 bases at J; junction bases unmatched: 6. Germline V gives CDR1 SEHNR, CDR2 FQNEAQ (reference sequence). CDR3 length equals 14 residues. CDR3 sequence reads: CASSHDRGFQPQHF. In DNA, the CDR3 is TGTGCCAGCAGCCATGACAGGGGATTTCAGCCCCAGCATTTT.

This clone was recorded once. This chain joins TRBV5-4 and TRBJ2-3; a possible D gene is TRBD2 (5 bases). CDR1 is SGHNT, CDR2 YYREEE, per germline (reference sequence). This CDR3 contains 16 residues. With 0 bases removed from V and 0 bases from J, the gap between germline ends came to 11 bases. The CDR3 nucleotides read TGTGCCAGCAGCTTGGACGGACTCACTAGCACAGATACGCAGTATTTT. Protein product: CASSLDGLTSTDTQYF. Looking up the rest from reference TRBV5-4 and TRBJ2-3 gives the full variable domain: ETGVTQSPTHLIKTRGQQVTLRCSSQSGHNTVSWYQQALGQGPQFIFQYYREEENGRGNFPPRFSGLQFPNYSSELNVNALELDDSALYLCASSLDGLTSTDTQYFGPGTRLTVL.

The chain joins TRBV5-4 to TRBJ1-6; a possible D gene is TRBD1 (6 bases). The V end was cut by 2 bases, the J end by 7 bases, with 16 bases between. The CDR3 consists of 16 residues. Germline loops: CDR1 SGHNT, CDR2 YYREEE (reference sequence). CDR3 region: CASSLMGASLNSPLHF. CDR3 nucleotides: TGTGCCAGCAGCTTAATGGGGGCTTCTTTGAATTCACCCCTCCACTTT. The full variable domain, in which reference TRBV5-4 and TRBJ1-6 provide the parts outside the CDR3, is ETGVTQSPTHLIKTRGQQVTLRCSSQSGHNTVSWYQQALGQGPQFIFQYYREEENGRGNFPPRFSGLQFPNYSSELNVNALELDDSALYLCASSLMGASLNSPLHFGNGTRLTVT.

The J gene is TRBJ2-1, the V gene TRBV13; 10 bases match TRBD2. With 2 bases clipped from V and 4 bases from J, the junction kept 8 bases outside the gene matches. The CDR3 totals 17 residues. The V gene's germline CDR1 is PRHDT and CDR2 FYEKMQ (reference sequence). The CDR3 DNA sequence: TGTGCCAGCAGCTTAAAGGGAGCGGGAGGGGGGTACAATGAGCAGTTCTTC. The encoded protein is CASSLKGAGGGYNEQFF.

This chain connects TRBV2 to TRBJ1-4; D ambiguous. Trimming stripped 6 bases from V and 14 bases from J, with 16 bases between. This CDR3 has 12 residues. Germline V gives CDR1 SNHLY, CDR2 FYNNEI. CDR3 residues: CASRGPSRRLFF. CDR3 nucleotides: TGTGCCAGCAGGGGTCCCAGTAGAAGGCTGTTTTTT.

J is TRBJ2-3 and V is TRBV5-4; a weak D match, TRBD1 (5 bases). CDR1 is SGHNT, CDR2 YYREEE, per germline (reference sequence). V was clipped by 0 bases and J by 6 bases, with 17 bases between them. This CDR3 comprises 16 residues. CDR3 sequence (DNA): TGTGCCAGCAGCTTGGCTCCAGGACACCGTTTCGATACGCAGTATTTT. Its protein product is CASSLAPGHRFDTQYF.

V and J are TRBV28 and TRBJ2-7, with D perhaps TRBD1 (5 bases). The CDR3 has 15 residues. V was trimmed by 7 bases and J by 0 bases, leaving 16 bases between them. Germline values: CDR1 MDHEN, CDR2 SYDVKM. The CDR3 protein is CASNQRVGASYEQYF. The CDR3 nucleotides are TGTGCCAGCAACCAGCGTGTTGGGGCCTCCTACGAGCAGTACTTC.

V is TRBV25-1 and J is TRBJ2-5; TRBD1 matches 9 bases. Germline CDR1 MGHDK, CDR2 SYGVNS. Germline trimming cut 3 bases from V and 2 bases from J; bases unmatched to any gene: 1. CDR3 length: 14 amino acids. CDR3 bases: TGTGCCAGCAGTGACGGACAGGGGCAAGAGACCCAGTACTTC. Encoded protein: CASSDGQGQETQYF.

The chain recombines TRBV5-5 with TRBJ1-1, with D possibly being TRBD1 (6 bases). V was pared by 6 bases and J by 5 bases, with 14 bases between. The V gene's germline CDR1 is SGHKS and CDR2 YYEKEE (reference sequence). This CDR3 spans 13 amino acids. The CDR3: CASIRGSRTEAFF. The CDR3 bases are TGTGCCAGCATCAGGGGTTCTCGGACTGAAGCTTTCTTT.

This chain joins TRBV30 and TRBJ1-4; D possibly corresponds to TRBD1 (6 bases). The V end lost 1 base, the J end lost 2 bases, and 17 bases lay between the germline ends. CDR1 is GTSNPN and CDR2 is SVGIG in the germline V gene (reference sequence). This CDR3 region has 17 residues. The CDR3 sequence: CAWSEFFQGYTNEKLFF. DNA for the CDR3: TGTGCCTGGAGTGAGTTCTTTCAGGGGTACACTAATGAAAAACTGTTTTTT.

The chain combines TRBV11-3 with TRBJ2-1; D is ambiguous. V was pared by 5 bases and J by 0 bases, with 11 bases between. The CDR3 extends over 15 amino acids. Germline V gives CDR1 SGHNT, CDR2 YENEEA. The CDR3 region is CASSDDKLSYNEQFF. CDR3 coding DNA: TGTGCCAGCAGCGACGACAAGCTCTCCTACAATGAGCAGTTCTTC. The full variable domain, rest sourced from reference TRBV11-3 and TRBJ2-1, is EAGVVQSPRYKIIEKKQPVAFWCNPISGHNTLYWYLQNLGQGPELLIRYENEEAVDDSQLPKDRFSAERLKGVDSTLKIQPAELGDSAVYLCASSDDKLSYNEQFFGPGTRLTVL.

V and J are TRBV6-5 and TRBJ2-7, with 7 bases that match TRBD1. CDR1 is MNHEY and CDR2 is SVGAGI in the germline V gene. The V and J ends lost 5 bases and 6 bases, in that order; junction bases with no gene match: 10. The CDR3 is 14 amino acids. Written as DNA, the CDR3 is TGTGCCAGCAGTCGACAGGGCACGAGGGGCGAGCAGTACTTC. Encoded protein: CASSRQGTRGEQYF.

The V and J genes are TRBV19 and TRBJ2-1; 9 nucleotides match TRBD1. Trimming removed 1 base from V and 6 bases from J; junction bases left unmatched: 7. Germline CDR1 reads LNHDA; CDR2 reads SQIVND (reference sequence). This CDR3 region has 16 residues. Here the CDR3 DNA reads TGTGCCAGTAGTATAGGAGGGACAGGGATGGGCAATGAGCAGTTCTTC. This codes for CASSIGGTGMGNEQFF.